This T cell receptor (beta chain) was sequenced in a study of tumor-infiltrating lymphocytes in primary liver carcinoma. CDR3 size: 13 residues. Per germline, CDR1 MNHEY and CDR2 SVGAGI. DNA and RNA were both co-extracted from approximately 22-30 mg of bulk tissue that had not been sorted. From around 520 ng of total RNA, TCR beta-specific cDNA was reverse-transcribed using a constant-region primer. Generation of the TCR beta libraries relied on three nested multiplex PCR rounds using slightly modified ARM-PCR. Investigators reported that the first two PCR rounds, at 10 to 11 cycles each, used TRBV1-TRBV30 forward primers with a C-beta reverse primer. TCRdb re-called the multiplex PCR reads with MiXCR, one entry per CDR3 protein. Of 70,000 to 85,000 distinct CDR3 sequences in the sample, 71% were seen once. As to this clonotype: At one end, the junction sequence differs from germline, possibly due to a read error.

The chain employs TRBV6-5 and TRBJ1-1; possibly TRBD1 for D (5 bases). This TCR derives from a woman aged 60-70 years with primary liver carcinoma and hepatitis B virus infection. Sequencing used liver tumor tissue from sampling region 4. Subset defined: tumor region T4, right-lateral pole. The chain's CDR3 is CASSRGINTEASF. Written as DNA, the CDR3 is TGTGCCAGCAGCCGGGGCATCAACACTGAAGCTTCCTTT.